These 26 T cell receptor beta chains originate from one sample sequenced in a study of T cell responses to AZD1222 COVID-19 vaccine. TCRdb's table, derived via immunoSEQ multiplex PCR, lists solely in-frame clones and lacks some. Here the sample spans some 150,000 clones, about nine tenths being singletons. This material consisted of peripheral blood, taken on day 0 of MenACWY control vaccination. The source is an adult in good health.

This clone was observed once. The chain joins TRBV3-1 (or the pseudogene TRBV3-2) to TRBJ2-7; the match to TRBD1 covers 8 bases. Unmatched junction bases numbered 1, after V lost 1 base and J lost 2 bases. Germline CDR1 and CDR2: LGHDT and YNNKEL (reference sequence). The CDR3 has 14 residues. In nucleotides, the CDR3 is TGTGCCAGCAGCCAAGCGGACAGGGCCTACGAGCAGTACTTC. Translation: CASSQADRAYEQYF.

The rearrangement uses TRBV7-2 and TRBJ2-7, with 7 positions matching TRBD1. Trimming removed 5 bases from V and 5 bases from J; junction bases left unmatched: 9. The CDR3 totals 14 residues. Germline CDR1 reads SGHTA; CDR2 reads FQGNSA. CDR3 nucleotides: TGTGCCAGCAGCACCCGACAGGGTAGAGACGAGCAGTACTTC. This translates into CASSTRQGRDEQYF.

The chain has TRBV30 and TRBJ1-3; D unresolved. Germline assignment: CDR1 GTSNPN and CDR2 SVGIG (reference sequence). Trimming removed 5 bases at V and 4 bases at J, with 9 bases between. This CDR3 is 12 amino acids long. The CDR3 region has the DNA TGTGCCTGGGGAGCGGTCGGAAACACCATATATTTT. Translation gives CAWGAVGNTIYF.

This chain uses TRBV20-1 with TRBJ2-1; 12 bases fit TRBD2. This CDR3 region has 11 residues. Germline V gene data show CDR1 as DFQATT and CDR2 as SNEGSKA (reference sequence). The CDR3 DNA sequence: TGCAGGCTAGCGGGAGGGAGTGAGCAGTTCTTC. This sequence encodes CRLAGGSEQFF.

This chain uses TRBV7-9 with TRBJ1-1; the D is unclear. The germline CDR1 and CDR2 sequences are SEHNR and FQNEAQ (reference sequence). Trimming pared 1 base from V and 4 bases from J, leaving 10 bases between. This CDR3 has 14 residues. The CDR3 DNA reads as TGTGCCAGCAGCTTAGAAGCGGGGAGCACTGAAGCTTTCTTT. Its protein is CASSLEAGSTEAFF.

J is TRBJ1-1 and V is TRBV29-1; D unclear. This CDR3 region has 12 residues. The V gene's germline CDR1 is SQVTM and CDR2 ANQGSEA. Trimming shortened V by 3 bases and J by 1 base, and 6 bases separated the two germline ends. CDR3 loop: CSVEPRNTEAFF. The CDR3 DNA follows: TGCAGCGTTGAGCCAAGGAACACTGAAGCTTTCTTT. The whole variable domain, filled in from reference TRBV29-1 and TRBJ1-1, reads SAVISQKPSRDICQRGTSLTIQCQVDSQVTMMFWYRQQPGQSLTLIATANQGSEATYESGFVIDKFPISRPNLTFSTLTVSNMSPEDSSIYLCSVEPRNTEAFFGQGTRLTVV.

The chain links TRBV19 to TRBJ2-1, with D perhaps matching TRBD2 (7 bases). The CDR3 extends over 15 amino acids. V lost 6 bases and J 5 bases, leaving 17 bases between the germline ends. In germline, CDR1 is LNHDA, CDR2 SQIVND (reference sequence). For the CDR3, the DNA is TGTGCCAGTAGAAGGGGGGGGACTAAACACAATGAGCAGTTCTTC. Protein product: CASRRGGTKHNEQFF.

V gene TRBV7-2 combines with J gene TRBJ2-1; TRBD2 matches 13 bases. The CDR3 is 15 amino acids. Germline CDR1 is SGHTA and CDR2 is FQGNSA. The V gene end was trimmed by 3 bases and the J gene end by 6 bases; junction bases not matched to a gene: 2. CDR3 protein: CASSLGLAGTNEQFF. For the CDR3, the DNA is TGTGCCAGCAGCTTGGGACTAGCGGGAACCAATGAGCAGTTCTTC. Combining the CDR3 with reference TRBV7-2 and TRBJ2-1 gives the whole variable domain GAGVSQSPSNKVTEKGKDVELRCDPISGHTALYWYRQSLGQGLEFLIYFQGNSAPDKSGLPSDRFSAERTGGSVSTLTIQRTQQEDSAVYLCASSLGLAGTNEQFFGPGTRLTVL.

The chain recombines TRBV7-2 with TRBJ2-7; 8 bases map to TRBD2. The CDR3 runs 16 residues. V lost 1 base to trimming and J lost 0 bases; unmatched junction nucleotides: 5. Germline CDR1 SGHTA, CDR2 FQGNSA. The CDR3 loop reads CASSLVLAGGSYEQYF. The CDR3 bases are TGTGCCAGCAGCTTAGTTCTAGCGGGTGGCTCCTACGAGCAGTACTTC. Looking up the rest from reference TRBV7-2 and TRBJ2-7 gives the full variable domain: GAGVSQSPSNKVTEKGKDVELRCDPISGHTALYWYRQSLGQGLEFLIYFQGNSAPDKSGLPSDRFSAERTGGSVSTLTIQRTQQEDSAVYLCASSLVLAGGSYEQYFGPGTRLTVT.

The chain has TRBV27 and TRBJ1-1, with D uncertain. Germline CDR1 and CDR2: MNHEY and SMNVEV (reference sequence). Trimming took off 3 bases at V and 1 base at J, with 9 bases between the two ends. This CDR3 is 14 amino acids long. The CDR3 protein is CASSFSRKNTEAFF. In DNA form, the CDR3 reads TGTGCCAGCAGTTTCTCACGGAAGAACACTGAAGCTTTCTTT.

The V and J genes are TRBV11-3 and TRBJ2-1; D is perhaps TRBD2 (6 bases). V lost 1 base to trimming and J lost 8 bases, with 15 bases between them. The CDR3 has 15 residues. Germline lookup yields CDR1 SGHNT and CDR2 YENEEA. CDR3: CASSLGEGRIDEQFF. CDR3 nucleotide sequence: TGTGCCAGCAGCTTAGGAGAGGGGAGGATAGATGAGCAGTTCTTC.

The chain links TRBV5-8 to TRBJ1-5; the D gene is possibly TRBD1 (5 bases). The CDR3 runs 12 residues. V was shortened by 3 bases and J by 7 bases, with 8 bases between the two germline ends. Germline CDR1 reads SGHTS; CDR2 reads YDEGEE. Here the CDR3 DNA reads TGTGCCAGCAGCTGGGGGGGGCAGCCCCAGCATTTT. Its translation: CASSWGGQPQHF.

This clone was counted a single time. The rearrangement uses TRBV6-5 and TRBJ1-2, with D perhaps matching TRBD1 (5 bases). CDR3 length equals 14 residues. Trimming left V 9 bases short and J 8 bases short, with 22 bases between. Per the germline V gene, CDR1 is MNHEY and CDR2 is SVGAGI. The CDR3 loop reads CASKPGTEGIGYTF. CDR3 sequence (DNA): TGTGCCAGTAAACCGGGGACGGAGGGTATAGGCTACACCTTC.

In this sample, this clone turned up a few times. V usage is TRBV19 and J usage is TRBJ1-1; D remains ambiguous. The length of the CDR3 is 16 residues. The germline CDR1 and CDR2 sequences are LNHDA and SQIVND (reference sequence). V shed 8 bases and J shed 1 base, with 20 bases lying between them. CDR3 protein: CASHRAGFGRNTEAFF. CDR3 nucleotides: TGTGCCAGTCATCGGGCGGGGTTTGGGAGGAACACTGAAGCTTTCTTT.

This chain connects TRBV6-5 to TRBJ2-7; no clear D gene. Trimming took off 7 bases at V and 5 bases at J, with 21 bases between the two ends. The CDR3 extends over 15 amino acids. Germline V gene lookup returns CDR1 MNHEY and CDR2 SVGAGI. The CDR3 loop is CASNARQVATNEQYF. The DNA of the CDR3 is TGTGCCAGCAATGCCCGGCAAGTCGCCACAAACGAGCAGTACTTC.

This clone appeared a few times. The rearrangement links TRBV27 to TRBJ2-7; 7 bases map to TRBD1. Germline V gene sequence: CDR1 MNHEY, CDR2 SMNVEV (reference sequence). The ends lost 3 bases at V and 4 bases at J; junction bases unmatched: 9. CDR3 size: 15 residues. DNA for the CDR3: TGTGCCAGCAGTTTCAGGGGGACCGGACTTTACGAGCAGTACTTC. Amino acids: CASSFRGTGLYEQYF.

This clone was detected once. The chain couples TRBV13 to TRBJ1-1, with 7 bases identical to TRBD1. Looked up from germline, CDR1 is PRHDT and CDR2 is FYEKMQ (reference sequence). The CDR3 consists of 16 residues. V gave up 5 bases and J gave up 6 bases; unmatched junction bases: 15. In DNA, the CDR3 is TGTGCCAGCAGCCGGTCGAAGGGGACAGAGGTCGCTGAAGCTTTCTTT. As protein: CASSRSKGTEVAEAFF.

The chain has TRBV3-1 (or the pseudogene TRBV3-2) and TRBJ1-6; 8 bases align to TRBD1. This CDR3 has 16 residues. Germline V gene data show CDR1 as LGHDT and CDR2 as YNNKEL (reference sequence). V shed 1 base, J shed 14 bases, and the junction held 13 bases outside the gene matches. This CDR3 reads CASSQVYGQGLKSLHF. For the CDR3, the DNA is TGTGCCAGCAGCCAAGTCTACGGACAGGGCCTCAAGTCCCTCCACTTT.

The genes are TRBV7-8 and TRBJ2-3; TRBD1 matches at 12 bases. This CDR3 comprises 15 residues. Trimming took 5 bases from V and 3 from J; bases not matched to a gene: 3. Looked up from germline, CDR1 is SGHVS and CDR2 is FQNEAQ. CDR3 loop: CASSRDRGLTDTQYF. The CDR3 nucleotides read TGTGCCAGCAGCCGGGACAGGGGGCTTACAGATACGCAGTATTTT.

The CDR3 sequence is CASSTDRKLNTEAFF. DNA of the CDR3: TGTGCCAGCAGCACTGACCGGAAACTGAACACTGAAGCTTTCTTT. The V and J genes are TRBV7-9 and TRBJ1-1; unclear D gene. The CDR3 is made up of 15 amino acids. V dropped 5 bases and J dropped 0 bases, with 13 bases sitting between them. The germline CDR1 and CDR2 sequences are SEHNR and FQNEAQ (reference sequence).

A single count supports this clone. The chain uses TRBV7-2 and TRBJ1-3; D perhaps matches TRBD1 (6 bases). The CDR3 contains 13 residues. Between the trimmed V and J ends, which lost 1 base and 6 bases, there was a span of 7 bases. Germline V gives CDR1 SGHTA, CDR2 FQGNSA. The CDR3 loop reads CASSLGTENTIYF. The CDR3 DNA sequence: TGTGCCAGCAGCTTAGGGACAGAAAACACCATATATTTT.

The chain combines TRBV27 with TRBJ1-3; 9 bases are shared with TRBD1. The J segment lost 4 bases and the V segment lost 6 bases, leaving 16 bases of the junction unmatched. Germline-derived CDR1 and CDR2 are MNHEY and SMNVEV (reference sequence). This CDR3 is built from 18 residues. The CDR3 nucleotides are TGTGCCAGCAGCACTAAGGGACAGGGCCGGTGGGCCGGAAACACCATATATTTT. It specifies CASSTKGQGRWAGNTIYF.

The chain couples TRBV19 to TRBJ1-6, with 12 bases that match TRBD1. CDR3 size: 15 residues. J lost 8 bases, V lost 10 bases, and 9 bases had no gene match. Germline assignment: CDR1 LNHDA and CDR2 SQIVND (reference sequence). CDR3: CATSGTGGTDSPLHF. The CDR3 DNA reads as TGTGCCACCTCCGGGACAGGGGGCACGGATTCACCCCTCCACTTT.

J is TRBJ2-2 and V is TRBV3-1 (or the pseudogene TRBV3-2); 7 bases line up with TRBD1. Per germline, CDR1 LGHDT and CDR2 YNNKEL (reference sequence). The CDR3 extends over 15 amino acids. V dropped 4 bases and J dropped 7; count of bases not matched to a gene: 9. The CDR3 spells CASSPKRQGDGELFF. The CDR3 region has the DNA TGTGCCAGCAGCCCAAAAAGACAGGGTGACGGGGAGCTGTTTTTT.

The genes are TRBV19 and TRBJ2-1, with 9 nucleotides matching TRBD2. This CDR3 is built from 17 residues. V lost 3 bases, J lost 0 bases, and 6 bases stayed unmatched. In germline, CDR1 is LNHDA, CDR2 SQIVND (reference sequence). The CDR3 DNA is TGTGCCAGTAGTATGGGCTCTAGCGGGAACTCCTACAATGAGCAGTTCTTC. Amino acid sequence: CASSMGSSGNSYNEQFF.

The genes are TRBV18 and TRBJ2-1; 9 nucleotides agree with TRBD1. The CDR3 is 17 residues long. CDR1 KGHSH and CDR2 LQKENI come from the germline V gene. V was clipped by 0 bases and J by 4 bases; unmatched bases: 7. Written as DNA, the CDR3 is TGTGCCAGCTCACCACCCGCCGGGACAGGGTCTTACAATGAGCAGTTCTTC. Protein: CASSPPAGTGSYNEQFF.